One and the same sample provided the 12 T cell receptor beta chains below, sequenced in a study of shared clonotypes between healthy human individuals. Repertoires were generated with immunoSEQ multiplex PCR, while TCRdb's copy carries only in-frame clones and drops some. Of about 2 million clones in the sample, 85% to 95% were seen once. The sequencing input was naive CD4+ T cells sorted from blood. Subset: CD45RA+ positively selected. The receptors were gathered from a man younger than 35 in good health.

The chain couples TRBV4-1 to TRBJ1-5, with D unclear. Trimming took 0 bases from V and 4 from J, leaving 13 bases between them. The CDR3 spans 16 residues. From germline, CDR1 is MGHRA and CDR2 YSYEKL. The CDR3: CASSQEAIQENQPQHF. DNA of the CDR3: TGCGCCAGCAGCCAAGAAGCCATCCAGGAAAATCAGCCCCAGCATTTT.

The chain carries TRBV5-1 and TRBJ1-6, with TRBD1 as a possible D gene (5 bases). The CDR3 is 15 residues long. V was shortened by 0 bases and J by 5 bases, with 9 bases between the two germline ends. CDR1 is SGHRS, CDR2 YFSETQ, per germline. CDR3 bases: TGCGCCAGCAGCTTGGGGACAAATAATAATTCACCCCTCCACTTT. Translating it yields CASSLGTNNNSPLHF.

V is TRBV6-5 and J is TRBJ2-2, with D hard to call. The V end lost 7 bases, the J end lost 1 base, and 10 bases lay between the germline ends. Germline V lookup: CDR1 MNHEY, CDR2 SVGAGI. This CDR3 comprises 14 residues. CDR3 nucleotide sequence: TGTGCCAGCACCATGGACGGGAACACCGGGGAGCTGTTTTTT. Amino acid sequence: CASTMDGNTGELFF.

V and J are TRBV11-3 and TRBJ2-5, with a possible D match to TRBD1 (6 bases). There are 13 residues in the CDR3. V was cut by 4 bases and J by 5 bases, with 11 bases left in between. The V gene's germline CDR1 is SGHNT and CDR2 YENEEA. CDR3 in amino acids: CASSYRVGETQYF. The CDR3 bases are TGTGCCAGCAGCTACAGGGTTGGGGAGACCCAGTACTTC.

This chain links TRBV15 with TRBJ2-1; D tentatively fits TRBD1 or TRBD2 (5 bases each). Germline V CDR1 and CDR2: LNHNV, YYDKDF (reference sequence). V was shortened by 3 bases and J by 7 bases, with 13 bases between the two germline ends. CDR3 length: 14 residues. The CDR3 sequence: CATSRGDMTNEQFF. The CDR3, as DNA: TGTGCCACCAGCAGGGGGGATATGACAAATGAGCAGTTCTTC. Variable domain in full (rest from reference TRBV15 and TRBJ2-1): DAMVIQNPRYQVTQFGKPVTLSCSQTLNHNVMYWYQQKSSQAPKLLFHYYDKDFNNEADTPDNFQSRRPNTSFCFLDIRSPGLGDTAMYLCATSRGDMTNEQFFGPGTRLTVL.

The rearrangement joins TRBV19 to TRBJ1-2; TRBD1 matches 7 bases. Per the germline V gene, CDR1 is LNHDA and CDR2 is SQIVND (reference sequence). This CDR3 has 18 residues. V gave up 1 base and J gave up 5 bases; unmatched junction bases: 16. The CDR3 is CASSIGPETGRIKYGYTF. CDR3 DNA: TGTGCCAGTAGTATAGGCCCGGAGACAGGGAGGATTAAGTATGGCTACACCTTC. Looking up the rest from reference TRBV19 and TRBJ1-2 gives the full variable domain: DGGITQSPKYLFRKEGQNVTLSCEQNLNHDAMYWYRQDPGQGLRLIYYSQIVNDFQKGDIAEGYSVSREKKESFPLTVTSAQKNPTAFYLCASSIGPETGRIKYGYTFGSGTRLTVV.

V gene TRBV27 combines with J gene TRBJ1-6, with 9 bases identical to TRBD1. Unmatched junction bases numbered 3, after V lost 4 bases and J lost 5 bases. The CDR3 loop spans 15 amino acids. CDR1 and CDR2 from the germline V gene are MNHEY and SMNVEV (reference sequence). CDR3: CASSSRTGDNSPLHF. CDR3 in DNA: TGTGCCAGCAGTTCCCGGACAGGGGATAATTCACCCCTCCACTTT.

The chain is built from TRBV4-1 and TRBJ2-5, with D perhaps TRBD1 (6 bases). There are 15 residues in the CDR3. Germline values: CDR1 MGHRA, CDR2 YSYEKL. Trimming removed 4 bases at V and 1 base at J, with 13 bases between. The CDR3 loop reads CASSRRLGAQETQYF. As DNA, the CDR3 is TGCGCCAGCAGCCGTCGATTGGGGGCCCAAGAGACCCAGTACTTC.

V usage is TRBV29-1 and J usage is TRBJ1-1; 12 bases line up with TRBD1. Germline CDR1 SQVTM, CDR2 ANQGSEA. Trimming removed 6 bases from V and 7 bases from J; junction bases left unmatched: 3. This CDR3 has 12 residues. The CDR3 region is CSVGTGGNEAFF. CDR3 nucleotides: TGCAGCGTCGGGACAGGGGGCAATGAAGCTTTCTTT. The whole variable domain, remainder taken from reference TRBV29-1 and TRBJ1-1, is SAVISQKPSRDICQRGTSLTIQCQVDSQVTMMFWYRQQPGQSLTLIATANQGSEATYESGFVIDKFPISRPNLTFSTLTVSNMSPEDSSIYLCSVGTGGNEAFFGQGTRLTVV.

A single count supports this clone. The chain links TRBV2 to TRBJ2-3; D unresolved. Germline CDR1 and CDR2: SNHLY and FYNNEI. The CDR3 totals 14 residues. V was clipped by 7 bases and J by 1 base, with 12 bases between them. This CDR3 is CASNRRGGTDTQYF. The DNA of the CDR3 is TGTGCCAGCAATCGTCGCGGCGGCACAGATACGCAGTATTTT. The whole variable domain, remainder taken from reference TRBV2 and TRBJ2-3, is EPEVTQTPSHQVTQMGQEVILRCVPISNHLYFYWYRQILGQKVEFLVSFYNNEISEKSEIFDDQFSVERPDGSNFTLKIRSTKLEDSAMYFCASNRRGGTDTQYFGPGTRLTVL.

In regard to this clone: The same CDR3 is also encoded by other DNA sequences in this sample. The chain links TRBV5-1 to TRBJ2-2; perhaps TRBD2 as D (6 bases). In germline, CDR1 is SGHRS, CDR2 YFSETQ. The CDR3 runs to 15 residues. Trimming left V 2 bases short and J 2 bases short, with 10 bases between. The CDR3 reads CASSFGGSNTGELFF. The CDR3 bases are TGCGCCAGCAGCTTTGGAGGGAGTAACACCGGGGAGCTGTTTTTT.

Of note for this clone: A much larger clone is a single base away; this may be a read error. Other DNA sequences in this specimen translate into the identical CDR3. The genes are TRBV5-1 and TRBJ2-5; possibly TRBD2 for D (6 bases). The CDR3 is 11 amino acids. The germline V and J ends were trimmed by 5 bases and 5 bases, with 7 bases remaining between them. Germline CDR1 and CDR2: SGHRS and YFSETQ. Here the CDR3 DNA reads TGCGCCAGCAGGGAGGGGGAGACCCAGTACTTC. Protein sequence: CASREGETQYF.